Listed below are T cell receptor beta chains from one sample, sequenced in a study of CD8 T cells in ankylosing spondylitis. MiXCR was run by TCRdb on the 5' RACE reads, yielding one entry per CDR3 protein. Of fewer than 400,000 distinct CDR3 sequences listed, over 12% are singletons. The sample consisted of blood, either unsorted or a sorted T cell fraction (not recorded which). The receptors were sampled from a male donor with ankylosing spondylitis or in good health (not recorded which). Both conserved end residues are part of each CDR3. D genes are given only for firm matches. Expanded clones get a size class; other rows say once, few or many, or leave the size out.

v_call: TRBV20-1; j_call: TRBJ2-7; clone_size: few; d_call: -; cdr3_length: 15; cdr3_aa: CSARDWQGPNYEQYF; cdr3_nt: TGCAGTGCTAGAGATTGGCAGGGGCCAAACTACGAGCAGTACTTC
v_call: TRBV12-3/TRBV12-4; j_call: TRBJ1-2; clone_size: -; d_call: TRBD1; cdr3_length: 14; cdr3_aa: CASSSQGQGRSYTF; cdr3_nt: TGTGCCAGCAGTTCCCAAGGACAGGGGAGGAGCTACACCTTC
v_call: TRBV18; j_call: TRBJ2-3; clone_size: -; d_call: -; cdr3_length: 15; cdr3_aa: CASSPTGPSTDTQYF; cdr3_nt: TGTGCCAGCTCCCCTACAGGGCCAAGCACAGATACGCAGTATTTT
v_call: TRBV7-2; j_call: TRBJ1-1; clone_size: -; d_call: -; cdr3_length: 12; cdr3_aa: CASSLLQAEAFF; cdr3_nt: TGTGCCAGCAGCTTACTCCAGGCTGAAGCTTTCTTT
v_call: TRBV9; j_call: TRBJ2-3; clone_size: -; d_call: TRBD1; cdr3_length: 15; cdr3_aa: CASSQTGGRTDTQYF; cdr3_nt: TGTGCCAGCAGCCAAACAGGGGGGCGGACAGATACGCAGTATTTT
v_call: TRBV24-1; j_call: TRBJ2-5; clone_size: -; d_call: -; cdr3_length: 14; cdr3_aa: CATSTRFDEETQYF; cdr3_nt: TGTGCCACCTCGACGAGATTTGATGAAGAGACCCAGTACTTC
v_call: TRBV19; j_call: TRBJ2-1; clone_size: -; d_call: TRBD2; cdr3_length: 17; cdr3_aa: CASRRTSGRGLSNEQFF; cdr3_nt: TGTGCCAGTAGAAGGACTAGCGGGAGGGGTTTATCGAATGAGCAGTTCTTC
v_call: TRBV27; j_call: TRBJ1-2; clone_size: few; d_call: -; cdr3_length: 13; cdr3_aa: CASSFGPNYGYTF; cdr3_nt: TGTGCCAGCAGTTTCGGGCCAAACTATGGCTACACCTTC
v_call: TRBV3-1; j_call: TRBJ2-7; clone_size: few; d_call: TRBD1; cdr3_length: 16; cdr3_aa: CASTRVLGQGAYEQYF; cdr3_nt: TGTGCCAGCACCCGAGTCCTAGGACAGGGGGCCTACGAGCAGTACTTC
v_call: TRBV7-9; j_call: TRBJ2-5; clone_size: many; d_call: TRBD2; cdr3_length: 14; cdr3_aa: CASSFGLAGETQYF; cdr3_nt: TGTGCCAGCAGCTTCGGACTAGCAGGCGAGACCCAGTACTTC
v_call: TRBV11-2; j_call: TRBJ2-5; clone_size: -; d_call: TRBD2; cdr3_length: 16; cdr3_aa: CASSLYATSGIGTQYF; cdr3_nt: TGTGCCAGCAGCTTATACGCGACTAGCGGGATTGGGACCCAGTACTTC
v_call: TRBV18; j_call: TRBJ1-3; clone_size: -; d_call: -; cdr3_length: 16; cdr3_aa: CASSPPGARGGNTIYF; cdr3_nt: TGTGCCAGCTCACCACCCGGGGCCAGGGGAGGAAACACCATATATTTT
v_call: TRBV5-7; j_call: TRBJ2-1; clone_size: -; d_call: TRBD2; cdr3_length: 22; cdr3_aa: CASTLAGLADGSQKLSYNEQFF; cdr3_nt: TGTGCCAGCACCCTTGCCGGACTAGCGGACGGCTCCCAGAAGCTCTCCTACAATGAGCAGTTCTTC
v_call: TRBV14; j_call: TRBJ1-1; clone_size: few; d_call: -; cdr3_length: 14; cdr3_aa: CASSLNVPGTEAFF; cdr3_nt: TGTGCCAGCAGCCTCAACGTCCCGGGCACTGAAGCTTTCTTT
v_call: TRBV30; j_call: TRBJ2-5; clone_size: -; d_call: -; cdr3_length: 14; cdr3_aa: CAWSVDGKARTQYF; cdr3_nt: TGTGCCTGGAGTGTAGACGGGAAGGCACGGACCCAGTACTTC